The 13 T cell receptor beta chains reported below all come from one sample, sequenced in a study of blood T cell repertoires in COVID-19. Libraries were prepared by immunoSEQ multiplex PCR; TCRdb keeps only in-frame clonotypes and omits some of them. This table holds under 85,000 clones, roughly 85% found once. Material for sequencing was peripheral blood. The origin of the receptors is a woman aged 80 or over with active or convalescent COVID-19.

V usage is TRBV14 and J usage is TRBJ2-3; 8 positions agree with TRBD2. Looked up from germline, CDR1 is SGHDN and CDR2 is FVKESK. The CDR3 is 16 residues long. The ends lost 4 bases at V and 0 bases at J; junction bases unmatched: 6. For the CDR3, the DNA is TGTGCCAGCAGCCGAGGCTCTAGCGGGAGCACAGATACGCAGTATTTT. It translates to CASSRGSSGSTDTQYF.

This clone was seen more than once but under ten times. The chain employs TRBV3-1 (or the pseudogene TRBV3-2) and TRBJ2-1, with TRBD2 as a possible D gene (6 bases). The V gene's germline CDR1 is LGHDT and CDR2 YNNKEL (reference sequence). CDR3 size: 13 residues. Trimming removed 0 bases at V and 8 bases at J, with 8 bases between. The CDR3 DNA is TGTGCCAGCAGCCAAGAAAAGCGGGATGAGCAGTTCTTC. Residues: CASSQEKRDEQFF.

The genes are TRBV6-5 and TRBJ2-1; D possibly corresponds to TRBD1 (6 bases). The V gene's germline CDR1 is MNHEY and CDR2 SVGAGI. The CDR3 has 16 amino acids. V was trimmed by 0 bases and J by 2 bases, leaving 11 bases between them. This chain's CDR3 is CASSYSPPGAYNEQFF. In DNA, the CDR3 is TGTGCCAGCAGTTACTCTCCGCCAGGGGCCTACAATGAGCAGTTCTTC.

The CDR3, as DNA: TGTGCCAGCAGCGGGAGTGGACGCCTTCCTGGCTACACCTTC. Translation: CASSGSGRLPGYTF. V and J are TRBV28 and TRBJ1-2; D is undetermined. Germline V CDR1 and CDR2: MDHEN, SYDVKM. V was shortened by 6 bases and J by 7 bases, with 18 bases between the two germline ends. The CDR3 is 14 amino acids.

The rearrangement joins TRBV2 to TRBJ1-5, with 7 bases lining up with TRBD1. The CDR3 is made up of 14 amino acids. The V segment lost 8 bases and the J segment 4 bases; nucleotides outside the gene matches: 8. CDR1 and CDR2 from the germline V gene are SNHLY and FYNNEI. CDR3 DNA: TGTGCCAGCCGACGGTTGGGACAGAATCAGCCCCAGCATTTT. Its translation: CASRRLGQNQPQHF.

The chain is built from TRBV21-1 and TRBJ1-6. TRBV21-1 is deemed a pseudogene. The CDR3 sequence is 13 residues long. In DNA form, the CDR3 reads TGTGCCAGCAGCAATACCCGGAATTCACCCCTCCACTTT. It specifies CASSNTRNSPLHF.

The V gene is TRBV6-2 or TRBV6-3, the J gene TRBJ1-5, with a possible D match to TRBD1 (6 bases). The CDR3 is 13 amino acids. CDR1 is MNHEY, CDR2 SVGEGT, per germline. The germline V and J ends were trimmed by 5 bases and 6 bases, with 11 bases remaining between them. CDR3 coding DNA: TGTGCCAGCAGTCAGGGGTCTGGTCAGCCCCAGCATTTT. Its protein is CASSQGSGQPQHF.

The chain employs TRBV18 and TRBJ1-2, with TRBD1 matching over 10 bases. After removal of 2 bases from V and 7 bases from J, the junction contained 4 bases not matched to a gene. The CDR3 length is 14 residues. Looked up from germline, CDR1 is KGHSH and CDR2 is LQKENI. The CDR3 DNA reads TGTGCCAGCTCACCAGAGACAGGGGGCCGTGGCTACACCTTC. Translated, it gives CASSPETGGRGYTF.

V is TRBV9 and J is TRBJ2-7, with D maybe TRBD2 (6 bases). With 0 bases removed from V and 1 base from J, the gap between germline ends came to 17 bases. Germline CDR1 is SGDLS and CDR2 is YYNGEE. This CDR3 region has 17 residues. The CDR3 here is CASSVDGAFGTSYEQYF. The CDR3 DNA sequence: TGTGCCAGCAGCGTAGATGGGGCCTTTGGGACTTCCTACGAGCAGTACTTC.

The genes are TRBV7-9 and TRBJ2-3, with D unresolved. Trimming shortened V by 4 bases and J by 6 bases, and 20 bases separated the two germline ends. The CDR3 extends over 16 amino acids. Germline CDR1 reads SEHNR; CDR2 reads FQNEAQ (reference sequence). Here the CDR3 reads CASSSPSSGPWDTQYF. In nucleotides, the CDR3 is TGTGCCAGCAGCTCCCCGTCAAGTGGCCCGTGGGATACGCAGTATTTT. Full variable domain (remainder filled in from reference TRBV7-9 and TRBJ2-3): DTGVSQNPRHKITKRGQNVTFRCDPISEHNRLYWYRQTLGQGPEFLTYFQNEAQLEKSRLLSDRFSAERPKGSFSTLEIQRTEQGDSAMYLCASSSPSSGPWDTQYFGPGTRLTVL.

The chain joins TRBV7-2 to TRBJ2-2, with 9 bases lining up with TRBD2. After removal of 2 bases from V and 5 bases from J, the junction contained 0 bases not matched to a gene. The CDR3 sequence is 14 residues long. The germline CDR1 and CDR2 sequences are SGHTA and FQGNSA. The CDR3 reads CASSLLAGTGELFF. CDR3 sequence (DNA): TGTGCCAGCAGCTTACTAGCGGGGACCGGGGAGCTGTTTTTT.

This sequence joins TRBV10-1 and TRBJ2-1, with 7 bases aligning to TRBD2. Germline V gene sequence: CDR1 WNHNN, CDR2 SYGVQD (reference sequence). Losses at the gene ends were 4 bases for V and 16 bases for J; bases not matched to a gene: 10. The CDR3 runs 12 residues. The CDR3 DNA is TGCGCCAGCAGTGGGGAAGCGGGGCGGGCCTTCTTC. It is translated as CASSGEAGRAFF.

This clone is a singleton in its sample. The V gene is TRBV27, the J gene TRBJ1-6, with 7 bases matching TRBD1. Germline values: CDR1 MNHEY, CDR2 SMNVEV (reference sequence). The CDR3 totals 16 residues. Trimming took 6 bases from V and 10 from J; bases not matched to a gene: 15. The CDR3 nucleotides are TGTGCCAGCAGCCCTTATCAAGGGGGCTCGATCTCACCCCTCCACTTT. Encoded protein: CASSPYQGGSISPLHF.